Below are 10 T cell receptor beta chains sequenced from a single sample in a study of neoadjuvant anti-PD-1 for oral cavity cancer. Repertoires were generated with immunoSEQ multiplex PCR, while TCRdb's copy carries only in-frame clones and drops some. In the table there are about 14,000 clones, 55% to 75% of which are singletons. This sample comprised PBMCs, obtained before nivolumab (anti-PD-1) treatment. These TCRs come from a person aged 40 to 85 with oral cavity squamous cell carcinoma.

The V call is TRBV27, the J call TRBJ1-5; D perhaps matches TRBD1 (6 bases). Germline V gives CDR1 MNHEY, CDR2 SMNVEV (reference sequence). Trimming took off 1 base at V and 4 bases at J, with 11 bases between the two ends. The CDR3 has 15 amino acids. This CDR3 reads CASSLFGRGNQPQHF. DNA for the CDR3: TGTGCCAGCAGTTTATTCGGCAGGGGAAATCAGCCCCAGCATTTT.

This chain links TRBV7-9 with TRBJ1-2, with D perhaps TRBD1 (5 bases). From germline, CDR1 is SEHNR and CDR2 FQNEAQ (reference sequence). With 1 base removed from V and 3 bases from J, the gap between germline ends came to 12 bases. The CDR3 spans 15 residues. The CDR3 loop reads CASSLEGWGDYGYTF. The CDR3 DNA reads TGTGCCAGCAGCTTAGAAGGGTGGGGCGACTATGGCTACACCTTC.

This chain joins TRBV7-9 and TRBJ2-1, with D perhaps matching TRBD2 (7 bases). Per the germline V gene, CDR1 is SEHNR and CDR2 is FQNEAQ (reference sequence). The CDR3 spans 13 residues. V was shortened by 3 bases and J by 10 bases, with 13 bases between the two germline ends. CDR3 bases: TGTGCCAGCAGCTTTGCGGGGGCGCGGGAGCAGTTCTTC. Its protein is CASSFAGAREQFF.

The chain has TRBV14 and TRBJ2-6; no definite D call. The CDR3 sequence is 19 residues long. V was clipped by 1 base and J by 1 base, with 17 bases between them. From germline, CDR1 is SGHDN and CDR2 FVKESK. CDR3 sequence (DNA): TGTGCCAGCAGCCAAGTCAGGCAGGAGCTAATATCTGGGGCCAACGTCCTGACTTTC. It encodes CASSQVRQELISGANVLTF. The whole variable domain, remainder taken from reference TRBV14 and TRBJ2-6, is EAGVTQFPSHSVIEKGQTVTLRCDPISGHDNLYWYRRVMGKEIKFLLHFVKESKQDESGMPNNRFLAERTGGTYSTLKVQPAELEDSGVYFCASSQVRQELISGANVLTFGAGSRLTVL.

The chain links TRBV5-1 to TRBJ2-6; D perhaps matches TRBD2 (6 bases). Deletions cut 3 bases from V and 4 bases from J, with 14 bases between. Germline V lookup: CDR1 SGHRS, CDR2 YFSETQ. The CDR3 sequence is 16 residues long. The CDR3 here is CASSSGAAGGANVLTF. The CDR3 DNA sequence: TGCGCCAGCAGCTCCGGGGCGGCGGGAGGGGCCAACGTCCTGACTTTC.

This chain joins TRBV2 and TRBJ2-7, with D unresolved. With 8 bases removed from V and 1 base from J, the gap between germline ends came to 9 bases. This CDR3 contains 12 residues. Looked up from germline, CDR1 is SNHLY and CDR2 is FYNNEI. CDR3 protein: CASSRISYEQYF. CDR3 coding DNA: TGTGCCAGCTCGCGGATTTCCTACGAGCAGTACTTC.

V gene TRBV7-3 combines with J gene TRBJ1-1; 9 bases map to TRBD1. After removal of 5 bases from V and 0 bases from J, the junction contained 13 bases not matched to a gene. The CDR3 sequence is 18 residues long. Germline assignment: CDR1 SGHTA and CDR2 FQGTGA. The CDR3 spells CASSLRAGTGSLNTEAFF. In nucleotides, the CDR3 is TGTGCCAGCAGCCTCCGCGCCGGGACAGGGAGTCTGAACACTGAAGCTTTCTTT. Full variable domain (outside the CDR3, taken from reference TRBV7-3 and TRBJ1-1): GAGVSQTPSNKVTEKGKYVELRCDPISGHTALYWYRQSLGQGPEFLIYFQGTGAADDSGLPNDRFFAVRPEGSVSTLKIQRTERGDSAVYLCASSLRAGTGSLNTEAFFGQGTRLTVV.

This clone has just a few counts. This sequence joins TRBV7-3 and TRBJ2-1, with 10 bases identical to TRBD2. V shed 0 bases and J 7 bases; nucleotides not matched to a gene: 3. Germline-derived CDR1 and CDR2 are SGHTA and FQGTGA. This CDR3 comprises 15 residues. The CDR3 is CASSLTLAGVNEQFF. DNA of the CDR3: TGTGCCAGCAGCTTAACCCTAGCGGGAGTTAATGAGCAGTTCTTC.

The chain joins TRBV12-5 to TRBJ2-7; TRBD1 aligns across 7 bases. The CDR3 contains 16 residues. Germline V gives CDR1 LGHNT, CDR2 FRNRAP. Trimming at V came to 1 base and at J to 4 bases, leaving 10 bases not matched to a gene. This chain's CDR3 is CASGLAQGVLGYEQYF. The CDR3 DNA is TGTGCTAGTGGTTTGGCCCAGGGGGTTTTAGGGTACGAGCAGTACTTC.

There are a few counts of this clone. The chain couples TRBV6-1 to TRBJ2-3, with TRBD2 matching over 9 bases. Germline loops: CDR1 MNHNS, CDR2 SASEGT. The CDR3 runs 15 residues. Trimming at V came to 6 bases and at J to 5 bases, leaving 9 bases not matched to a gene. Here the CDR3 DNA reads TGTGCCAGCAGCAAGACTAGCGGAATAGGAGATACGCAGTATTTT. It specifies CASSKTSGIGDTQYF.